Listed below are T cell receptor beta chains from one sample, sequenced in a study of blood T cell repertoires in COVID-19. The assay was immunoSEQ multiplex PCR, and TCRdb's table has in-frame clones only and misses some. The sample contains 250,000 to 300,000 clones, approximately 91% of which appear only once. The sequenced sample consisted of peripheral blood. These receptors were taken from a man aged 45 to 65 with acute or convalescent COVID-19. The CDR3 runs from the conserved cysteine through the conserved F or W. The D gene is left open where the match is weak. The size field is filled for only some rows; it gives once, few, many or a size class.

j_call clone_size v_call d_call cdr3_aa cdr3_nt
TRBJ2-5 - TRBV27 TRBD2 CASSSLGGGFQETQYF TGTGCCAGCAGTTCCCTTGGCGGGGGGTTCCAAGAGACCCAGTACTTC
TRBJ1-1 - TRBV19 TRBD1 CASSRDSWNTEAFF TGTGCCAGTAGTAGGGACAGCTGGAACACTGAAGCTTTCTTT
TRBJ2-2 - TRBV27 - CASHRGQHTGELFF TGTGCCAGCCACCGAGGACAGCACACCGGGGAGCTGTTTTTT
TRBJ1-2 - TRBV4-1 TRBD1 CASTYGTGTGGYTF TGCGCCAGCACCTATGGGACAGGGACGGGAGGCTACACCTTC
TRBJ2-3 - TRBV30 TRBD1 CAWRPGGTGTDTQYF TGTGCCTGGAGGCCAGGTGGGACAGGGACAGATACGCAGTATTTT
TRBJ1-6 - TRBV2 - CASSEQRHGSPLHF TGTGCCAGCAGTGAACAACGCCACGGTTCACCCCTCCACTTT
TRBJ2-5 few TRBV18 TRBD1 CASSPSDRHQETQYF TGTGCCAGCTCACCTTCGGACAGGCACCAAGAGACCCAGTACTTC
TRBJ2-3 - TRBV6-5 TRBD1 CASSLDRGTDTQYF TGTGCCAGCAGTCTGGACAGGGGCACAGATACGCAGTATTTT
TRBJ2-7 - TRBV12-3/TRBV12-4 - CASSPTYEQYF TGTGCCAGCAGTCCTACCTACGAGCAGTACTTC
TRBJ2-7 - TRBV12-3/TRBV12-4 TRBD2 CASSRGGREQYF TGTGCCAGCAGCCGGGGAGGGCGGGAGCAGTACTTC
TRBJ2-2 - TRBV2 - CASSPRGGNTGELFF TGTGCCAGCAGTCCCCGGGGAGGCAACACCGGGGAGCTGTTTTTT
TRBJ2-1 - TRBV29-1 TRBD2 CSVEHGAGGPNEQFF TGCAGCGTTGAACATGGAGCGGGGGGGCCCAATGAGCAGTTCTTC
TRBJ2-5 once TRBV4-1 TRBD1 CASSQDGQGDETQYF TGCGCCAGCAGCCAAGACGGGCAGGGGGACGAGACCCAGTACTTC
TRBJ1-5 - TRBV27 TRBD1 CASSFTGGQPQHF TGTGCCAGCAGTTTTACAGGGGGCCAGCCCCAGCATTTT
TRBJ2-3 - TRBV6-1 TRBD2 CASSEALLATDTQYF TGTGCCAGCAGTGAAGCGCTACTAGCGACAGATACGCAGTATTTT
TRBJ2-5 - TRBV4-2 - CASSQGGTQETQYF TGTGCCAGCAGCCAGGGCGGGACGCAAGAGACCCAGTACTTC
TRBJ2-7 many TRBV27 - CASSLDSYEQYF TGTGCCAGCAGCCTCGACAGCTACGAGCAGTACTTC
TRBJ2-3 - TRBV9 TRBD1 CASSVGGQGTDTQYF TGTGCCAGCAGCGTAGGGGGACAGGGGACAGATACGCAGTATTTT
TRBJ1-2 - TRBV5-6 - CASSTGDYGYTF TGTGCCAGCTCTACCGGGGATTATGGCTACACCTTC
TRBJ2-1 - TRBV19 - CASSIDRRTYYNEQFF TGTGCCAGTAGTATAGACCGAAGGACTTACTACAATGAGCAGTTCTTC
TRBJ1-1 - TRBV19 - CASTPRGGNTEAFF TGTGCCAGTACCCCAAGGGGGGGGAACACTGAAGCTTTCTTT
TRBJ1-6 - TRBV30 TRBD1 CAWSFGQGMGSPLHF TGTGCCTGGAGTTTCGGACAGGGGATGGGGTCACCCCTCCACTTT
TRBJ2-7 - TRBV5-1 - CASSLDPGVRTYEQYF TGCGCCAGCAGCTTGGATCCGGGGGTAAGGACCTACGAGCAGTACTTC
TRBJ2-3 - TRBV11-3 - CASSLERRNTQYF TGTGCCAGCAGCTTAGAGAGGCGGAATACGCAGTATTTT
TRBJ2-7 - TRBV2 - CASTDYDTIYEQYF TGTGCCAGCACCGACTACGACACCATCTACGAGCAGTACTTC
TRBJ1-2 - TRBV9 - CASSAYRDTSEGYGYTF TGTGCCAGCAGCGCCTACCGGGACACCTCCGAGGGCTATGGCTACACCTTC
TRBJ1-3 - TRBV2 TRBD1 CASRAQTGAGNTIYF TGTGCCAGCAGGGCCCAGACAGGGGCCGGAAACACCATATATTTT
TRBJ2-3 - TRBV18 TRBD2 CASSRGGTDTQYF TGTGCCAGCTCCCGGGGGGGCACAGATACGCAGTATTTT
TRBJ1-3 few TRBV19 - CASSINRSSGNTIYF TGTGCCAGTAGTATTAACAGATCCTCTGGAAACACCATATATTTT
TRBJ2-5 - TRBV7-2 - CASSLGRPSLETQYF TGTGCCAGCAGCTTAGGGAGACCATCTCTGGAGACCCAGTACTTC
TRBJ1-2 - TRBV7-9 - CASSLVGRGYGYTF TGTGCCAGCAGCTTAGTCGGCAGGGGATATGGCTACACCTTC
TRBJ1-6 - TRBV3-1/TRBV3-2 - CASSQVSSPLHF TGTGCCAGCAGCCAAGTGAGTTCACCCCTCCACTTT
TRBJ2-3 - TRBV18 TRBD1 CASSPGTGGNGDTQYF TGTGCCAGCTCACCCGGGACAGGGGGCAACGGAGATACGCAGTATTTT
TRBJ1-6 - TRBV3-1/TRBV3-2 - CASSQEGGGAVSPLHF TGTGCCAGCAGCCAAGAGGGGGGGGGCGCGGTTTCACCCCTCCACTTT
TRBJ1-2 - TRBV12-3/TRBV12-4 - CASSLGAVNTF TGTGCCAGCAGTTTAGGGGCAGTTAACACCTTC
TRBJ2-7 - TRBV7-9 - CASSYGQIGAYEQYF TGTGCCAGCAGCTACGGACAGATAGGGGCCTACGAGCAGTACTTC
TRBJ1-1 - TRBV3-1/TRBV3-2 - CASSQTRGTEAFF TGTGCCAGCAGCCAAACCCGGGGCACTGAAGCTTTCTTT
TRBJ2-7 - TRBV7-9 - CASSLAPQGLEYF TGTGCCAGCAGCTTAGCACCTCAGGGCCTGGAATACTTC
TRBJ1-6 once TRBV27 - CASTMGGQGPYNSPLHF TGTGCCAGCACCATGGGGGGGCAGGGGCCCTATAATTCACCCCTCCACTTT
TRBJ1-6 - TRBV7-2 - CASSLVGRPGTPLHF TGTGCCAGCAGCTTAGTGGGCAGGCCCGGGACACCCCTCCACTTT
TRBJ1-1 - TRBV30 - CAWYRVDTEAFF TGTGCCTGGTACAGGGTTGACACTGAAGCTTTCTTT